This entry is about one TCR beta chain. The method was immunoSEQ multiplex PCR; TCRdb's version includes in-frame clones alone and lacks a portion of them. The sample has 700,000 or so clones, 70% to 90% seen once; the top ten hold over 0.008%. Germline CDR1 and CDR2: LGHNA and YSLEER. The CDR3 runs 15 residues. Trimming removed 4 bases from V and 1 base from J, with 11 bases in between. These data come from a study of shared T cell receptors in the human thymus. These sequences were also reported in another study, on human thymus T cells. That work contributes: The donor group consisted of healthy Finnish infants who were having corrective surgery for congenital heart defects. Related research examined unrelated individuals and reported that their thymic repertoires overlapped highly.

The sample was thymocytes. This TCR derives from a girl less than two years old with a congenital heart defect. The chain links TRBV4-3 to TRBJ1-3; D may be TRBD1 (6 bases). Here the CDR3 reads CASSPHRVSGNTIYF. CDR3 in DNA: TGCGCCAGCAGCCCCCACAGGGTATCTGGAAACACCATATATTTT.